This T cell receptor beta chain originates from a study of T-cell reconstitution after alpha-beta-depleted transplantation in children. Regarding the study as a whole: Some patients' high day-60 TCRbeta diversity was attributed to recipient cells surviving conditioning. About two months after transplant, alpha-beta T cells reportedly came from several hundred expanded graft clones. One year post-transplant, T-cell counts and diversity were largely derived from T cells produced anew.

Construction of the TCRbeta library involved unique molecular identifiers. TCRdb recomputed calls from the PCR reads with MiXCR, one row per CDR3 protein. Found here are 100,000 to 150,000 distinct CDR3 sequences, about 23% of them singletons; the top ten hold roughly a tenth. This clonotype has a count of ten or more. The antigen is undetermined. The sample consisted of PBMCs, mostly from graft donor cells, taken 180 days after TCRalphabeta/CD19-depleted stem cell transplant. This TCR came from a male patient between 2 and 9 years old who had a stem cell transplant for chronic granulomatous disease, so the T cells may come from the graft donor.

The CDR3 loop reads CASSVAPGRSYEQYF. CDR3 nucleotide sequence: TGTGCCAGCAGCGTAGCACCGGGGAGGTCCTACGAGCAGTACTTC. The chain recombines TRBV9 with TRBJ2-7, with D maybe TRBD2 (6 bases). V was trimmed by 0 bases and J by 1 base, leaving 11 bases between them. In germline, CDR1 is SGDLS, CDR2 YYNGEE. The CDR3 loop spans 15 amino acids.